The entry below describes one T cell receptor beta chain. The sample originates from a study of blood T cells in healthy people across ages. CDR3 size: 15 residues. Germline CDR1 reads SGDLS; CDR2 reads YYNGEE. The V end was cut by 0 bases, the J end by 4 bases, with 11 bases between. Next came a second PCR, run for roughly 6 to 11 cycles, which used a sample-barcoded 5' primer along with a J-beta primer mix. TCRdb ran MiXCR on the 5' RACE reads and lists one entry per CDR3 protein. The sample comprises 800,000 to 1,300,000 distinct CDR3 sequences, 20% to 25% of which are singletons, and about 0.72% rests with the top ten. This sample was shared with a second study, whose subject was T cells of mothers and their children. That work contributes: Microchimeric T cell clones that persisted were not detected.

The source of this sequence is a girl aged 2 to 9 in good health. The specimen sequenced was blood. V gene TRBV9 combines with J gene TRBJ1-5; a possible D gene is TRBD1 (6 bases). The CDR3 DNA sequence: TGTGCCAGCAGCGTAGGAGGGGGATGGAATCAGCCCCAGCATTTT. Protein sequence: CASSVGGGWNQPQHF. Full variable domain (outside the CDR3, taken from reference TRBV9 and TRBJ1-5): DSGVTQTPKHLITATGQRVTLRCSPRSGDLSVYWYQQSLDQGLQFLIQYYNGEERAKGNILERFSAQQFPDLHSELNLSSLELGDSALYFCASSVGGGWNQPQHFGDGTRLSIL.